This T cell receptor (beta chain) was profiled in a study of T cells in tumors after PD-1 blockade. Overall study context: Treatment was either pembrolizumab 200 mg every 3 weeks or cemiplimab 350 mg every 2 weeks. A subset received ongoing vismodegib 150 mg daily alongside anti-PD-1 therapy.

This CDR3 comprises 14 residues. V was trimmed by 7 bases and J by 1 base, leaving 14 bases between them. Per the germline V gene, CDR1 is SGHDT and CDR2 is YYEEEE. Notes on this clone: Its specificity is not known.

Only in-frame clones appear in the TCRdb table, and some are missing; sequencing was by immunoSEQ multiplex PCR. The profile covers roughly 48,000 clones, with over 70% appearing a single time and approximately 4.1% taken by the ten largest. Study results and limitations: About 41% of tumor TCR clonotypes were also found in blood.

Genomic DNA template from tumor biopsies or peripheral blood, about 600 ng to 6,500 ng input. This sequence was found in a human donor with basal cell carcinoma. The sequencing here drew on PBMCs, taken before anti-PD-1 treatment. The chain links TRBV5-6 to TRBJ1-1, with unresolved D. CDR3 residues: CASDYGLRNTEAFF. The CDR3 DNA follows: TGTGCCAGCGATTACGGACTCCGGAACACTGAAGCTTTCTTT.